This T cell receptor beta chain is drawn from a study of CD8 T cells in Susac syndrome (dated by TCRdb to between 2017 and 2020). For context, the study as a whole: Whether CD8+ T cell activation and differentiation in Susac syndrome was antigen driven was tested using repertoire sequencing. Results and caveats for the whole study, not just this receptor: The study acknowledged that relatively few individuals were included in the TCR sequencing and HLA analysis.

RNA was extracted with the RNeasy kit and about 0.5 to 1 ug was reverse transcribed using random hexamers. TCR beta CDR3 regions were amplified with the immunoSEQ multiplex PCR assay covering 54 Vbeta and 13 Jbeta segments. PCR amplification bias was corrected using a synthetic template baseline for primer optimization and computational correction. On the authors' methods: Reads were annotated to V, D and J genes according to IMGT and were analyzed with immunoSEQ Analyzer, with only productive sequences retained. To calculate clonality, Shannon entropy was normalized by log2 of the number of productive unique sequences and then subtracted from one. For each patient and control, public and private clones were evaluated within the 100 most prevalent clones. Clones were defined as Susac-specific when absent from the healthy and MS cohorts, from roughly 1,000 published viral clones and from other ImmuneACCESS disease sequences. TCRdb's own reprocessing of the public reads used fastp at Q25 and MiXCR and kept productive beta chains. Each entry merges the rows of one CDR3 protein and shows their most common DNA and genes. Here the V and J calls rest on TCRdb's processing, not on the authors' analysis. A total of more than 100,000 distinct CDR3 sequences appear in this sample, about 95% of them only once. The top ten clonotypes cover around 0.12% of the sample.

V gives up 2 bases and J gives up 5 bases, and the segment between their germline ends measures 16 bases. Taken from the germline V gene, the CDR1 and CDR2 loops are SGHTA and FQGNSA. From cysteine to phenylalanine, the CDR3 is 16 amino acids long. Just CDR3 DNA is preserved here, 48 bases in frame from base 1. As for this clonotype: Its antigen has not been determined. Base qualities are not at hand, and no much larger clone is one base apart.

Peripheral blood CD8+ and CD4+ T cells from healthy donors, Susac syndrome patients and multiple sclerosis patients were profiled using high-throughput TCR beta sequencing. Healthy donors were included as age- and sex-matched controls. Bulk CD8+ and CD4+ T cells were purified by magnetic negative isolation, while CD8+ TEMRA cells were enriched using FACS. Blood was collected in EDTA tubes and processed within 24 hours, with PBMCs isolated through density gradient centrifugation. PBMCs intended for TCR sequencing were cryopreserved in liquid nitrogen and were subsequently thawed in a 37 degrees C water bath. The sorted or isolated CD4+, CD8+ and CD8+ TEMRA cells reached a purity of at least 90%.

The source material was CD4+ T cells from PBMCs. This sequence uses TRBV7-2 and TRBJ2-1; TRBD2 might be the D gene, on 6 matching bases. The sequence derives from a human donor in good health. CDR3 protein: CASSLKVRDLNNEQFF. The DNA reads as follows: TGTGCCAGCAGCTTAAAGGTCCGGGACTTGAACAATGAGCAGTTCTTC.